This entry features one T cell receptor (beta chain) sequence. This clone's antigen is unknown. No clone much larger than this one lies a single base away; base qualities are absent. Ficoll-Paque density gradient centrifugation was used to isolate PBMCs. From a lookup of the germline V gene, CDR1 and CDR2 are SGHTA and FQGNSA. From its cysteine to its phenylalanine, the CDR3 spans 13 amino acids. CDR3 DNA is the only sequence kept; it has 39 bases, read in frame from the first base. V sheds 5 bases and J sheds 4 bases, leaving 10 bases between their ends. This sample is drawn from a study of T-cell memory formation after mild COVID-19 (dated by TCRdb to the early 2020s). With regard to the full study: Most TCR sequence clusters were specific to one of the two donors. Two young, previously healthy adult volunteers made up the cohort, one male and one female. In a couple of donors, T-cell clones that expanded and contracted after mild COVID-19 were followed by sequencing TCRalpha and TCRbeta repertoires longitudinally. General study outcomes and caveats: The second-wave clones that peaked on day 37 were not confirmed to be SARS-CoV-2 specific. Only two mild cases were covered by the study, and larger cohorts that include severe cases with pre-infection samples were considered necessary. Contracting CD4+ clones turned up mainly in the CM and EM memory subsets, whereas EMRA was where CD8+ clones were enriched. Some responding clones were found in pre-infection memory, which suggests that pre-existing cross-reactive memory T cells took part in the SARS-CoV-2 response. Balanced CD4/CD8 phenotypes were observed for clones contracting from day 15 to 85, whereas a bias towards CD4+ was observed for a second wave of clones expanding from day 15 to 37.

Sequencing instrument: Illumina NovaSeq 6000. cDNA libraries for TCRalpha and TCRbeta were prepared by 5'RACE using constant-segment primers, with sample barcodes and unique molecular identifiers added. Trizol reagent was used to extract RNA from every sample. Libraries were amplified in two PCR steps, with a second sample barcode and Illumina TruSeq adapters added in the second step. Sequencing of the libraries was done on an Illumina NovaSeq, producing 2 x 150 bp paired-end reads. Regarding the original processing steps: The reads were demultiplexed and collapsed into UMI-guided consensus sequences using migec v1.2.7. Using mixcr v2.1.11, UMI consensuses were aligned to TRA and TRB V and J templates and then assembled into clonotypes. Clonotypes were classified as expanded or contracted when called significant by both edgeR and NoisET, with noise models trained on biological replicates. edgeR calls used a false discovery rate-adjusted p below 0.01 and a log2 fold-change threshold of 1. PCA with hierarchical clustering of max-normalized trajectories of the 1000 most abundant clonotypes was used as exploratory dynamics analysis. The CD4 or CD8 phenotype of responding clones was assigned using the separately sequenced CD4+ and CD8+ repertoires. Using fastp trimming at Q25 and MiXCR clonotype assembly, TCRdb reanalyzed the public sequencing data and kept in-frame beta chains. Every entry covers one CDR3 protein and lists the most common genes and DNA from its rows. TCRdb's processing, not the study's, gives the V and J calls here. The sample includes 270,000 or so distinct CDR3 sequences, with approximately 18% observed a single time. About 21% of the sample is held by the ten biggest clonotypes.

The origin of this receptor is a man aged 18 to 30 who had mild COVID-19 (a few samples of this study predate the infection). The sample titles of this study are shuffled in the database, so cell type and time point are left out; the donor was told from shared clones. The V and J segments used are TRBV7-2 and TRBJ2-3; no D gene is confidently identified. Source material: PBMCs or a T cell subset sorted from them (not recorded which). Read as DNA, the sequence is TGTGCCAGCAGCCGAAGTAAGGCAGATACGCAGTATTTT. Translated, it gives CASSRSKADTQYF.